Following are 7 T cell receptor beta chains from one sample sequenced in a study of cytomegalovirus exposure and HLA in healthy donors. PCR amplification relied on 60 Vbeta primers (plus 13 Jbeta primers). Libraries were prepared by immunoSEQ multiplex PCR; TCRdb keeps only in-frame clonotypes and omits some of them. The sample gives 100,000 to 150,000 clones, 80% to 85% of which show up once; over 1% is in the top ten. Sequencing was carried out using PBMCs. The receptors were gathered from a boy aged 10-17 years in good health and CMV-seronegative.

The chain combines TRBV7-6 with TRBJ2-1; TRBD1 matches 8 bases. V shed 5 bases, J shed 7 bases, and the junction held 7 bases outside the gene matches. Germline lookup yields CDR1 SGHVS and CDR2 FNYEAQ. The length of the CDR3 is 14 residues. The CDR3 nucleotides read TGTGCCAGCAGCCCGACAGGGGAAACGAATGAGCAGTTCTTC. Translation: CASSPTGETNEQFF.

V usage is TRBV7-2 and J usage is TRBJ2-2; the match to TRBD2 covers 11 bases. CDR1 is SGHTA and CDR2 is FQGNSA in the germline V gene. The CDR3 sequence is 18 residues long. After removal of 2 bases from V and 0 bases from J, the junction contained 5 bases not matched to a gene. The CDR3 DNA is TGTGCCAGCAGCTTAAGGCTAGCGGGAGGCACGAACACCGGGGAGCTGTTTTTT. Translation gives CASSLRLAGGTNTGELFF.

The V call is TRBV7-9, the J call TRBJ2-7, with 9 bases lining up with TRBD2. The CDR3 has 14 residues. V lost 0 bases and J lost 4; bases outside the gene matches: 1. Germline-derived CDR1 and CDR2 are SEHNR and FQNEAQ (reference sequence). The DNA of the CDR3 is TGTGCCAGCAGCTTAGCAACTAGCGGGTACGAGCAGTACTTC. This translates into CASSLATSGYEQYF.

This chain connects TRBV10-3 to TRBJ2-7, with D unresolved. The CDR3 length is 12 residues. Germline CDR1 and CDR2: ENHRY and SYGVKD. Between the trimmed V and J ends, which lost 11 bases and 2 bases, there was a span of 13 bases. The DNA of the CDR3 is TGTGCCGCAGCGACGGAAACCTACGAGCAGTACTTC. Translation: CAAATETYEQYF.

This clone was detected once. This chain uses TRBV7-2 with TRBJ1-2; weak D call: TRBD1 (6 bases). The CDR3 covers 13 residues. V was clipped by 0 bases and J by 8 bases, with 10 bases between them. Germline-derived CDR1 and CDR2 are SGHTA and FQGNSA. Here the CDR3 DNA reads TGTGCCAGCAGCTTAGCGGAGGGGGGGGGCTACACCTTC. Its translation is CASSLAEGGGYTF.

This chain uses TRBV5-4 with TRBJ2-2, with D maybe TRBD2 (5 bases). CDR3 length equals 16 residues. Trimming pared 4 bases from V and 3 bases from J, leaving 16 bases between. Germline values: CDR1 SGHNT, CDR2 YYREEE (reference sequence). The CDR3 here is CASSPGWGEDTGELFF. Written as DNA, the CDR3 is TGTGCCAGCAGCCCCGGGTGGGGAGAAGACACCGGGGAGCTGTTTTTT.

This clone has a single count. The rearrangement links TRBV27 to TRBJ2-5; weak D call: TRBD1 (5 bases). The end of the DNA is better explained by TRBJ2-7, so the J call may be wrong. The germline gives CDR1 MNHEY, CDR2 SMNVEV (reference sequence). The CDR3 runs 16 residues. The CDR3 nucleotides are TGTGCCAGCAGCCCGACTGGGGCAGCATATACCTACGAGCAGTACTTC. Its translation is CASSPTGAAYTYEQYF.